A single sample gave rise to the 19 T cell receptor beta chains below, sequenced in a study of T cell clonality in common variable immunodeficiency. TCRdb's table, derived via immunoSEQ multiplex PCR, lists solely in-frame clones and lacks some. The record shows over 35,000 clones for this sample, with no singletons present. Sequenced sample: peripheral blood mononuclear cells. The receptor set was obtained from a person aged 18 to 75 in good health.

This clone showed up many times. The sequence runs out 3 residues before the end of the CDR3; the remainder is reconstructed from the germline J gene. This chain joins TRBV20-1 and TRBJ2-1; TRBD2 aligns across 7 bases. The J segment lost 5 bases and the V segment lost 0 bases, leaving 7 bases of the junction unmatched. The CDR3 runs 15 residues. Germline loops: CDR1 DFQATT, CDR2 SNEGSKA (reference sequence). CDR3 sequence: CSARDLAGWNNEQFF. The part of the CDR3 DNA that was read is TGCAGTGCTAGAGACTTAGCGGGCTGGAACAATGAG.

This clone was detected many times. Sequencing ends 3 residues short of the CDR3 end; the germline J gene provides the rest. V and J are TRBV13 and TRBJ2-1, with D tentatively TRBD1 (5 bases). There are 12 residues in the CDR3. Deletions cut 5 bases from V and 8 bases from J, with 10 bases between. The germline V gene encodes CDR1 PRHDT and CDR2 FYEKMQ (reference sequence). The sequenced part of the CDR3 DNA is TGTGCCAGCAGCACAACCAGGGATGAG. The encoded protein is CASSTTRDE. The entire CDR3 protein is CASSTTRDEQFF.

This clone was seen at least ten times. Read sequence stops 3 residues before the CDR3 end, and the germline J gene provides the missing end. This chain joins TRBV6-4 and TRBJ1-2, with D perhaps matching TRBD1 (5 bases). CDR1 MRHNA and CDR2 SNTAGT come from the germline V gene. The CDR3 is 14 amino acids. This CDR3 is CASSAGLAGNDYTF. The sequenced CDR3 bases are TGTGCCAGCAGTGCGGGACTAGCGGGGAATGAC.

In its sample, this clone was seen many times. The CDR3 end falls 3 residues outside the read, so it is completed with the germline J gene. The chain is built from TRBV7-8 and TRBJ2-1; 7 positions match TRBD2. CDR1 and CDR2 (germline): SGHVS, FQNEAQ. This CDR3 has 13 amino acids. Trimming cost V 5 bases and J 6 bases; bases outside gene matches: 4. The CDR3 region is CASSSGTVNEQFF. The covered CDR3 bases are TGTGCCAGCAGCAGCGGGACGGTCAATGAG.

This clone has ten or more counts. The CDR3 goes on 3 residues after the read ends, and that part is filled in from the germline J gene. The chain employs TRBV19 and TRBJ1-5; D is perhaps TRBD1 (5 bases). V lost 3 bases to trimming and J lost 0 bases, with 9 bases between them. Germline V gene lookup returns CDR1 LNHDA and CDR2 SQIVND (reference sequence). The CDR3 has 15 amino acids. Here the CDR3 reads CASSIAGYSNQPQHF. The sequenced part of the CDR3 DNA is TGTGCCAGTAGTATCGCAGGGTATAGCAATCAGCCC.

This clone was observed many times. The read ends 3 residues before the CDR3 terminus; that terminus is restored from the germline J gene. The chain combines TRBV27 with TRBJ1-2; D is uncertain. Between the trimmed V and J ends, which lost 2 bases and 3 bases, there was a span of 7 bases. The CDR3 loop spans 13 amino acids. From germline, CDR1 is MNHEY and CDR2 SMNVEV (reference sequence). CDR3 DNA, as far as it was read: TGTGCCAGCAGTTTAACAGAGGACTATGGC. Protein sequence: CASSLTEDYG. The CDR3 in its entirety is CASSLTEDYGYTF.

This clone was seen many times. The CDR3 is CAISEFTSGVQETQYF. CDR3 bases read: TGTGCCATCAGTGAGTTTACTAGCGGAGTCCAGGAGACC. The chain joins TRBV10-3 to TRBJ2-5, with 8 bases that match TRBD2. The read terminates 3 residues ahead of where the CDR3 ends, so the germline J gene completes it. The V segment lost 1 base and the J segment 5 bases; nucleotides outside the gene matches: 9. The CDR3 totals 16 residues. Germline V CDR1 and CDR2: ENHRY, SYGVKD.

Remarks on this clone: The read terminates 3 residues ahead of where the CDR3 ends, so the germline J gene completes it. This chain links TRBV2 with TRBJ2-3, with 12 bases that match TRBD2. The CDR3 sequence is 14 residues long. Germline CDR1 and CDR2: SNHLY and FYNNEI. The V and J ends lost 7 bases and 4 bases, in that order; junction bases with no gene match: 3. The chain's CDR3 is CASKLAGGPDTQYF. The CDR3 bases that were read are TGTGCCAGCAAACTAGCGGGGGGTCCAGATACG.

This clone was counted at least ten times. From the germline J gene comes the end of the CDR3, since the read stops 3 residues before it. The chain uses TRBV20-1 and TRBJ1-5, with a tentative D call TRBD1 (5 bases). V was pared by 3 bases and J by 4 bases, with 10 bases between. The length of the CDR3 is 13 residues. Germline V gene lookup returns CDR1 DFQATT and CDR2 SNEGSKA (reference sequence). This chain's CDR3 is CSASPGGNQPQHF. Incomplete CDR3 DNA: TGCAGTGCTAGTCCCGGGGGGAATCAGCCC.

This clone was counted ten times or more. The read falls 3 residues short of the CDR3 end, and the missing part is taken from the germline J gene. This sequence joins TRBV29-1 and TRBJ2-5; 9 bases are shared with TRBD1. Germline assignment: CDR1 SQVTM and CDR2 ANQGSEA. This CDR3 is built from 13 residues. Trimming removed 5 bases from V and 3 bases from J; junction bases left unmatched: 4. The CDR3 bases that were read are TGCAGCGTTAAACGGGACAGGGAAGAGACC. This codes for CSVKRDREET. The CDR3 reads in full as CSVKRDREETQYF.

This clone was found many times. The CDR3 end falls 3 residues outside the read, so it is completed with the germline J gene. This chain joins TRBV12-3 or TRBV12-4 and TRBJ2-1; 12 positions match TRBD2. The CDR3 contains 16 residues. V trimming: 3 bases; J trimming: 5 bases; junction bases outside the gene matches: 5. This chain's CDR3 is CASSFGLAGQNNEQFF. The CDR3 bases that were read are TGTGCCAGCAGTTTTGGACTAGCGGGACAGAACAATGAG.

This clone was observed many times. The CDR3 is cut off 3 residues early in the read; its end comes from the germline J gene. The chain is built from TRBV5-6 and TRBJ1-5; the match to TRBD1 covers 9 bases. CDR3 length equals 15 residues. The V segment lost 2 bases and the J segment 4 bases; nucleotides outside the gene matches: 4. Germline V lookup: CDR1 SGHDT, CDR2 YYEEEE. The CDR3 is CASSLWDRENQPQHF. The sequenced CDR3 bases are TGTGCCAGCAGCTTATGGGACAGGGAAAATCAGCCC.

In this sample, this clone turned up many times. The read ends 3 residues shy of where the CDR3 ends; the end is completed using the germline J gene. J is TRBJ1-1 and V is TRBV7-2; a possible D gene is TRBD1 (5 bases). V was trimmed by 2 bases and J by 5 bases, leaving 9 bases between them. The CDR3 contains 13 residues. Germline V gene sequence: CDR1 SGHTA, CDR2 FQGNSA. The sequenced part of the CDR3 DNA is TGTGCCAGCAGCTTAAAGGGGAGGACTGAA. It codes for CASSLKGRTE. The entire CDR3 sequence reads CASSLKGRTEAFF. The full variable domain, in which reference TRBV7-2 and TRBJ1-1 provide the parts outside the CDR3, is GAGVSQSPSNKVTEKGKDVELRCDPISGHTALYWYRQSLGQGLEFLIYFQGNSAPDKSGLPSDRFSAERTGGSVSTLTIQRTQQEDSAVYLCASSLKGRTEAFFGQGTRLTVV.

This clone came up many times. Coverage ceases 3 residues before the CDR3 finishes, and the germline J gene fills in the end. The same CDR3 can be traced to other DNA sequences in this sample. This chain joins TRBV5-1 and TRBJ1-1; 7 bases line up with TRBD1. From germline, CDR1 is SGHRS and CDR2 YFSETQ. The CDR3 runs 14 residues. Trimming took 0 bases from V and 5 from J; bases not matched to a gene: 4. CDR3 DNA (partial): TGCGCCAGCAGCTTGGGACAGGGTCGAACTGAA. Translated, it gives CASSLGQGRTE. The entire CDR3 protein is CASSLGQGRTEAFF.

This clone has at least ten counts. The CDR3 goes on 3 residues after the read ends, and that part is filled in from the germline J gene. This sequence joins TRBV5-6 and TRBJ1-2, with TRBD1 matching over 8 bases. Germline CDR1 and CDR2: SGHDT and YYEEEE. The V segment lost 0 bases and the J segment 7 bases; nucleotides outside the gene matches: 2. The CDR3 totals 13 residues. Incomplete CDR3 DNA: TGTGCCAGCAGCTTGGGGGGACAGGTTGGC. Encoded protein: CASSLGGQVG. The full CDR3 sequence reads CASSLGGQVGYTF.

Notes on this clone: The missing CDR3 end, 3 residues past where the read stops, is filled in from the germline J gene. The chain joins TRBV19 to TRBJ1-2, with D perhaps matching TRBD1 (6 bases). CDR1 and CDR2 from the germline V gene are LNHDA and SQIVND (reference sequence). The CDR3 covers 16 residues. The CDR3 loop reads CASSTPGTSGGNDYTF. The CDR3 bases that were read are TGTGCCAGTAGTACCCCCGGGACTAGCGGGGGCAATGAC.

This clone has ten or more counts. The read ends 3 residues before the CDR3 terminus; that terminus is restored from the germline J gene. The same CDR3 also results from other DNA sequences found in this sample. This chain uses TRBV18 with TRBJ1-2; perhaps TRBD1 as D (6 bases). The CDR3 consists of 12 residues. Germline CDR1 KGHSH, CDR2 LQKENI. This chain's CDR3 is CASSPNRDGYTF. CDR3 bases read: TGTGCCAGCTCACCCAACAGGGACGGC.

This clone was detected ten times or more. The CDR3 end is not reached by the read, which stops 3 residues before it; the germline J gene fills it in. This chain links TRBV4-1 with TRBJ2-1; 7 nucleotides align to TRBD2. V lost 6 bases and J lost 5; bases outside the gene matches: 10. This CDR3 has 15 residues. CDR1 is MGHRA and CDR2 is YSYEKL in the germline V gene. The CDR3: CASSQGGSLDNEQFF. The DNA read from the CDR3 is TGCGCCAGCAGTCAGGGAGGGTCTCTCGACAATGAG.

This clone was observed many times. The read stops 3 residues short of the end of the CDR3; the missing end is completed from the germline J gene. V and J are TRBV14 and TRBJ2-3; possible D gene TRBD1, 5 bases. The CDR3 loop spans 14 amino acids. V was trimmed by 3 bases and J by 4 bases, leaving 11 bases between them. The germline CDR1 and CDR2 sequences are SGHDN and FVKESK. CDR3 DNA (partial): TGTGCCAGCAGCCAGCGACAGTTGGCAGATACG. Protein product: CASSQRQLADT. The entire CDR3 sequence reads CASSQRQLADTQYF.